This T cell receptor (beta chain) came from a study of T cell responses to AZD1222 COVID-19 vaccine. CDR1 and CDR2 (germline): SGHRS, YFSETQ. CDR3 length: 14 amino acids. The ends lost 3 bases at V and 4 bases at J; junction bases unmatched: 4. Study-level results: Repertoires in all cases were sampled only once the peak T cell response had passed. Only a handful of AZD1222 recipients were seropositive at baseline. Nearly half of spike-specific TCRs reportedly go after variant regions that carry no mutations. Donors in the cohort were predominantly white British and more often female, and clonal diversity was possibly underestimated.

The method was immunoSEQ multiplex PCR; TCRdb's version includes in-frame clones alone and lacks a portion of them. Recorded for this sample: about 140,000 clones. Turning to this clone: Its antigen remains unidentified. The same CDR3 can be traced to other DNA sequences in this sample.

This chain uses TRBV5-1 with TRBJ1-1, with 9 bases matching TRBD1. The clonotype comes from an adult in good health. Source material: peripheral blood. The CDR3 nucleotides are TGCGCCAGCAGCTCGACGACAGGGGGCACTGAAGCTTTCTTT. As protein: CASSSTTGGTEAFF.